These 9 T cell receptor beta chains were sequenced from one sample in a study of T cell responses to AZD1222 COVID-19 vaccine. The repertoire was sequenced with immunoSEQ multiplex PCR; TCRdb's copy has only in-frame clones and lacks some. In the table there are roughly 26,000 clones, 88% of which are singletons. Sample: peripheral blood, taken 28 days after the second AZD1222 dose. The receptors stem from an adult who received the AZD1222 COVID-19 vaccine.

The CDR3 reads CASSLLAPGYSYEQYF. The CDR3, as DNA: TGTGCCAGCAGCTTACTAGCTCCGGGTTACTCCTACGAGCAGTACTTC. V usage is TRBV7-9 and J usage is TRBJ2-7, with D maybe TRBD2 (5 bases). CDR3 length equals 16 residues. Germline values: CDR1 SEHNR, CDR2 FQNEAQ (reference sequence). V lost 2 bases, J lost 0 bases, and 14 bases lay in between.

The chain employs TRBV7-2 and TRBJ2-2, with TRBD2 identical over 15 bases. The CDR3 extends over 17 amino acids. Per germline, CDR1 SGHTA and CDR2 FQGNSA. V lost 0 bases and J lost 8; bases outside the gene matches: 4. The CDR3 sequence: CASSLAGLAGGLGELFF. CDR3 DNA: TGTGCCAGCAGCTTAGCCGGACTAGCGGGGGGGCTAGGGGAGCTGTTTTTT.

The rearrangement uses TRBV5-4 and TRBJ2-1; D is unclear. V lost 4 bases, J lost 3 bases, and 14 bases lay in between. This CDR3 comprises 15 residues. The germline gives CDR1 SGHNT, CDR2 YYREEE (reference sequence). CDR3: CASSPGPGFYNEQFF. CDR3 sequence (DNA): TGTGCCAGCAGCCCCGGCCCTGGGTTCTACAATGAGCAGTTCTTC.

The genes are TRBV12-2 and TRBJ1-6. TRBV12-2 is a recognized pseudogene. There are 12 residues in the CDR3. The CDR3 DNA sequence: TGTGCAAGGTCACAACGGGTTTCACCCCTCCACTTT. It encodes CARSQRVSPLHF.

The chain employs TRBV7-2 and TRBJ2-5; 8 bases fit TRBD2. CDR1 and CDR2 (germline): SGHTA, FQGNSA. Trimming removed 5 bases from V and 6 bases from J; junction bases left unmatched: 11. CDR3 length: 15 amino acids. The CDR3 reads CASSADSGGGKTQYF. CDR3 in DNA: TGTGCCAGCAGCGCCGACAGCGGGGGCGGGAAGACCCAGTACTTC.

V is TRBV7-8 and J is TRBJ2-2; D is unresolved. There are 16 residues in the CDR3. V was trimmed by 0 bases and J by 1 base, leaving 9 bases between them. CDR1 is SGHVS, CDR2 FQNEAQ, per germline. CDR3 DNA: TGTGCCAGCAGCTTAGCTATCCGTGGGAACACCGGGGAGCTGTTTTTT. This translates into CASSLAIRGNTGELFF. The full variable domain, its missing parts supplied by reference TRBV7-8 and TRBJ2-2, is GAGVSQSPRYKVAKRGQDVALRCDPISGHVSLFWYQQALGQGPEFLTYFQNEAQLDKSGLPSDRFFAERPEGSVSTLKIQRTQQEDSAVYLCASSLAIRGNTGELFFGEGSRLTVL.

The rearrangement joins TRBV2 to TRBJ1-4; 10 bases line up with TRBD1. The CDR3 loop spans 15 amino acids. The V segment lost 6 bases and the J segment 2 bases; nucleotides outside the gene matches: 3. Looked up from germline, CDR1 is SNHLY and CDR2 is FYNNEI. The CDR3 sequence is CASRGQGNTNEKLFF. For the CDR3, the DNA is TGTGCCAGCAGGGGACAGGGGAACACTAATGAAAAACTGTTTTTT.

This chain connects TRBV5-1 to TRBJ1-6; TRBD1 aligns across 11 bases. The CDR3 consists of 14 residues. J was trimmed by 7 bases and V by 4 bases; bases with no gene match: 1. Germline V lookup: CDR1 SGHRS, CDR2 YFSETQ. The CDR3 coding sequence is TGCGCCAGCAGCGGGACAGGGGGGAATTCACCCCTCCACTTT. It codes for CASSGTGGNSPLHF.

V usage is TRBV28 and J usage is TRBJ2-7, with D maybe TRBD1 (6 bases). Germline CDR1 is MDHEN and CDR2 is SYDVKM. Between the trimmed V and J ends, which lost 6 bases and 5 bases, there was a span of 14 bases. The CDR3 is made up of 13 amino acids. This CDR3 is CASSPGALNEQYF. The CDR3 nucleotides read TGTGCCAGCAGCCCAGGGGCTTTAAACGAGCAGTACTTC.